A single sample is the source of the 27 T cell receptor beta chains below, sequenced in a study of regulatory T cells in long-lasting Graves disease. Documented time point: persistent/refractory GD, antithyroid drugs over 5 years with positive TRAb. The TCR library was prepared using RNA isolated from PBMCs. Sequencing libraries for TCR beta were prepared with iRepertoire HTBI primers and Arm-PCR of CDR3 regions. TCRdb re-analysed the multiplex PCR reads in MiXCR, keeping a single row per CDR3 protein. The sample lists 400,000 to 500,000 distinct CDR3 sequences, around 23% occurring once. The input for sequencing was peripheral blood mononuclear cells (PBMCs), taken when the disease was refractory, from a patient treated with antithyroid drugs. The receptors derive from a female donor with Graves disease.

This chain connects TRBV27 to TRBJ2-5; a weak D match, TRBD1 (5 bases). TRBJ2-1 matches the DNA end more closely, so the J call is doubtful. Germline V lookup: CDR1 MNHEY, CDR2 SMNVEV (reference sequence). This CDR3 has 13 residues. The CDR3 DNA is TGTGCCAGCAGTCTCGACAGCCTCAATGAGCAGTTCTTC. Its protein product is CASSLDSLNEQFF.

The V and J genes are TRBV24-1 and TRBJ2-2, with 9 nucleotides matching TRBD1. The CDR3 totals 16 residues. Germline lookup yields CDR1 KGHDR and CDR2 SFDVKD. V was pared by 3 bases and J by 8 bases, with 9 bases of the junction left unmatched. The CDR3 loop reads CATSDRGQGGSGELFF. CDR3 coding DNA: TGTGCCACCAGTGATCGGGGACAGGGAGGGAGTGGGGAGCTGTTTTTT.

The genes are TRBV6-2 or TRBV6-3 and TRBJ2-5, with D perhaps given as TRBD1 or TRBD2 (5 bases each). The J call may be faulty, since TRBJ2-1 better matches the DNA end. Germline assignment: CDR1 MNHEY and CDR2 SVGEGT. The CDR3 has 14 amino acids. The CDR3 DNA is TGTGCCAGCAGTGAATGGTCAGGGCGGGATGAGCAGTTCTTC. Its translation: CASSEWSGRDEQFF.

Points on this clonotype: With a much larger clone just one base away, this may be a read error. The CDR3 carries no conserved terminal phenylalanine or tryptophan, so it likely arises from a read error. The chain employs TRBV6-1 and TRBJ2-2, with 9 positions matching TRBD1. The V segment lost 6 bases and the J segment 4 bases; nucleotides outside the gene matches: 9. CDR3 length: 16 residues. Germline loops: CDR1 MNHNS, CDR2 SASEGT. The chain's CDR3 is CASRGQGGSVTGELFL. DNA of the CDR3: TGTGCCAGCAGGGGACAGGGAGGCTCGGTCACCGGGGAGCTGTTTCTT.

This clonotype came up many times. This sequence joins TRBV10-3 and TRBJ2-4, with D perhaps TRBD2 (5 bases). Trimming shortened V by 4 bases and J by 0 bases, and 16 bases separated the two germline ends. This CDR3 region has 17 residues. The germline V gene has CDR1 ENHRY and CDR2 SYGVKD. The CDR3 DNA reads TGTGCCATCAGTGGGCCCCAAGGTGGACTAGCCAAAAACATTCAGTACTTC. Translating gives CAISGPQGGLAKNIQYF.

This clonotype was observed many times. This chain joins TRBV7-2 and TRBJ1-2; D is possibly TRBD1 (5 bases). Trimming stripped 5 bases from V and 7 bases from J, with 14 bases between. CDR1 SGHTA and CDR2 FQGNSA come from the germline V gene. This CDR3 is 13 amino acids long. CDR3 amino acids: CASSQTGTTGYTF. CDR3 DNA sequence: TGTGCCAGCAGCCAGACCGGGACCACTGGCTACACCTTC.

This clonotype has ten or more counts. The chain combines TRBV29-1 with TRBJ1-2; the D gene is possibly TRBD1 (5 bases). The ends were cut back, 6 bases at V and 3 bases at J, with 8 bases in the middle. The length of the CDR3 is 11 residues. CDR1 SQVTM and CDR2 ANQGSEA come from the germline V gene. For the CDR3, the DNA is TGCAGCGTGACAGAGGACTATGGCTACACCTTC. This codes for CSVTEDYGYTF.

This clonotype occurred a few times. The rearrangement uses TRBV20-1 and TRBJ2-5; D might be TRBD2 (5 bases). This CDR3 is 17 amino acids long. V gave up 3 bases and J gave up 4 bases, with 24 bases separating them. Germline CDR1 DFQATT, CDR2 SNEGSKA (reference sequence). CDR3 bases: TGCAGTGCTAGCCGGCCCCCCCGGTCCGGGAATCTAGAGACCCAGTACTTC. Translated, it gives CSASRPPRSGNLETQYF.

The chain carries TRBV27 and TRBJ1-5; possibly TRBD1 for D (5 bases). Trimming removed 6 bases from V and 6 bases from J, with 9 bases in between. Germline CDR1 reads MNHEY; CDR2 reads SMNVEV (reference sequence). The CDR3 is made up of 12 amino acids. The CDR3 sequence is CASREGVQPQHF. CDR3 bases: TGTGCCAGCAGGGAAGGGGTTCAGCCCCAGCATTTT.

The sample holds many counts of this clonotype. The rearrangement links TRBV6-1 to TRBJ2-5; D call uncertain. This CDR3 is built from 18 residues. V gave up 8 bases and J gave up 2 bases, with 27 bases separating them. Germline CDR1 and CDR2: MNHNS and SASEGT. The CDR3: CASSAVKGSRTSQETQYF. In nucleotides, the CDR3 is TGTGCCAGCTCAGCAGTGAAGGGCTCCCGGACCTCACAAGAGACCCAGTACTTC.

The chain has TRBV2 and TRBJ2-3; 10 bases line up with TRBD2. With 7 bases clipped from V and 1 base from J, the junction kept 8 bases outside the gene matches. Looked up from germline, CDR1 is SNHLY and CDR2 is FYNNEI. CDR3 size: 16 residues. The CDR3 sequence is CASTRSLAGGTDTQYF. In nucleotides, the CDR3 is TGTGCCAGCACCCGAAGCCTAGCGGGGGGCACAGATACGCAGTATTTT.

The table lists this clonotype with a few counts. The rearrangement uses TRBV19 and TRBJ2-6, with TRBD1 matching 8 bases. With V trimmed by 6 bases and J by 2 bases, 9 bases remained unmatched. This CDR3 contains 17 residues. Germline V gene sequence: CDR1 LNHDA, CDR2 SQIVND (reference sequence). In DNA form, the CDR3 reads TGTGCCAGTAGCACGAGACAGGGGATCGCTGGGGCCAACGTCCTGACTTTC. Encoded protein: CASSTRQGIAGANVLTF.

This clonotype was detected ten times or more. V is TRBV11-1 and J is TRBJ1-4; the D gene is possibly TRBD1 (5 bases). This CDR3 region has 12 residues. Germline-derived CDR1 and CDR2 are SGHAT and FQDESV (reference sequence). V lost 5 bases to trimming and J lost 10 bases, with 11 bases between them. The DNA for the CDR3 is TGTGCCAGCAGCCACGCGGGGGGAAAACTGTTTTTT. Its protein product is CASSHAGGKLFF.

This clonotype has ten or more counts. Germline is not matched at one junction end, which may reflect a read error. This rearrangement joins TRBV3-1 to TRBJ1-1; TRBD1 might be the D (5 bases). The CDR3 is made up of 15 amino acids. Germline lookup yields CDR1 LGHDT and CDR2 YNNKEL (reference sequence). In DNA, the CDR3 is TGTGCCAGCAGTCAAGAGGGGACGGCTAACACTGAAGCTTTCTTT. Encoded protein: CASSQEGTANTEAFF.

The genes are TRBV30 and TRBJ2-1, with 7 bases lining up with TRBD1. The CDR3 is 15 amino acids. Germline values: CDR1 GTSNPN, CDR2 SVGIG (reference sequence). V lost 3 bases, J lost 6 bases, and 11 bases stayed unmatched. CDR3 sequence: CAWSGGVTGANEQFF. The CDR3 DNA reads as TGTGCCTGGAGCGGCGGCGTAACAGGGGCCAATGAGCAGTTCTTC. Looking up the rest from reference TRBV30 and TRBJ2-1 gives the full variable domain: SQTIHQWPATLVQPVGSPLSLECTVEGTSNPNLYWYRQAAGRGLQLLFYSVGIGQISSEVPQNLSASRPQDRQFILSSKKLLLSDSGFYLCAWSGGVTGANEQFFGPGTRLTVL.

This clonotype has only a few counts. The chain uses TRBV9 and TRBJ1-2, with a tentative D call TRBD1 (5 bases). Deletions cut 4 bases from V and 4 bases from J, with 8 bases between. This CDR3 has 12 residues. From germline, CDR1 is SGDLS and CDR2 YYNGEE. CDR3 coding DNA: TGTGCCAGCAGCCAGGGCTTCTATGGCTACACCTTC. It specifies CASSQGFYGYTF.

The chain joins TRBV28 to TRBJ2-5; 10 nucleotides agree with TRBD1. CDR1 is MDHEN, CDR2 SYDVKM, per germline. V lost 5 bases and J lost 5; bases outside the gene matches: 11. The CDR3 consists of 16 residues. CDR3 protein: CASSLGTGEFSETQYF. Here the CDR3 DNA reads TGTGCCAGCAGTCTCGGGACAGGGGAATTTTCTGAGACCCAGTACTTC. Full variable domain (rest looked up from reference TRBV28 and TRBJ2-5): DVKVTQSSRYLVKRTGEKVFLECVQDMDHENMFWYRQDPGLGLRLIYFSYDVKMKEKGDIPEGYSVSREKKERFSLILESASTNQTSMYLCASSLGTGEFSETQYFGPGTRLLVL.

J is TRBJ2-7 and V is TRBV15; 15 bases are a match to TRBD2. The V gene end was trimmed by 4 bases and the J gene end by 2 bases; junction bases not matched to a gene: 6. CDR1 and CDR2 from the germline V gene are LNHNV and YYDKDF (reference sequence). This CDR3 is built from 17 residues. The CDR3 here is CATSTGGLAGGAYEQYF. As DNA, the CDR3 is TGTGCCACCAGCACAGGGGGACTAGCGGGAGGTGCCTACGAGCAGTACTTC.

The chain recombines TRBV5-1 with TRBJ2-7, with 12 bases fitting TRBD1. The CDR3 sequence is 15 residues long. V dropped 3 bases and J dropped 6; count of bases not matched to a gene: 7. Germline V gene data show CDR1 as SGHRS and CDR2 as YFSETQ. CDR3 bases: TGCGCCAGCAGCTCGGGACAGGGGGCGCTTGTCGAGCAGTACTTC. It yields the protein CASSSGQGALVEQYF.

Comments on this clonotype: A junction boundary mismatches the germline segment, possibly from a read error. The gene calls are TRBV28 and TRBJ2-5; D not certain. The CDR3 consists of 15 residues. From germline, CDR1 is MDHEN and CDR2 SYDVKM. CDR3 nucleotides: TGCGCCAGCAGTTCTACCGGAGCCGAACAAGAGACCCAGTACTTC. Its protein product is CASSSTGAEQETQYF.

The CDR3 loop reads CASSSPLAGGFTDTQYF. The CDR3 nucleotides are TGTGCCAGCAGTTCCCCGCTAGCGGGAGGGTTCACAGATACGCAGTATTTT. This chain uses TRBV28 with TRBJ2-3, with 12 positions matching TRBD2. The junction had 7 bases not matched to a gene; V was cut back by 4 bases and J by 2 bases. CDR3 size: 17 residues. Germline V CDR1 and CDR2: MDHEN, SYDVKM.

This clonotype was picked up a small number of times. This rearrangement joins TRBV7-6 to TRBJ2-4, with a possible D match to TRBD1 (6 bases). The V gene lost 5 bases and the J gene lost 1 base, with 15 bases spanning the gap. CDR3 length: 16 amino acids. Germline CDR1 SGHVS, CDR2 FNYEAQ. CDR3 amino acids: CASSPPGVAAKNIQYF. The CDR3 region has the DNA TGTGCCAGCAGCCCCCCAGGGGTTGCGGCCAAAAACATTCAGTACTTC.

The sample holds a few counts of this clonotype. V gene TRBV20-1 combines with J gene TRBJ1-1, with a weak D call TRBD1 (6 bases). Deletions cut 0 bases from V and 0 bases from J, with 11 bases between. CDR3 length: 15 residues. Germline loops: CDR1 DFQATT, CDR2 SNEGSKA (reference sequence). CDR3 sequence (DNA): TGCAGTGCTAGAGATGACAGGACCATGAACACTGAAGCTTTCTTT. As protein: CSARDDRTMNTEAFF.

Concerning this clonotype itself: A much larger clone is a single base away; this may be a read error. The CDR3 end shows no conserved phenylalanine or tryptophan, and so a read error is likely. The chain is built from TRBV28 and TRBJ2-7, with 7 bases lining up with TRBD1. Germline CDR1 reads MDHEN; CDR2 reads SYDVKM. The trim removed 6 bases at V and 3 bases at J, leaving 5 bases unmatched. The CDR3 spans 13 residues. DNA for the CDR3: TGTGCCAGCAGCGGTACAGGGGACTACGAGCAGTACCTC. This gives the protein CASSGTGDYEQYL.

This clonotype has a count of ten or more. V is TRBV7-2 and J is TRBJ2-7; D may be TRBD1 (6 bases). The CDR3 contains 14 residues. The V end was cut by 1 base, the J end by 2 bases, with 9 bases between. Germline V gene sequence: CDR1 SGHTA, CDR2 FQGNSA. This CDR3 is CASSLVDSTYEQYF. In DNA form, the CDR3 reads TGTGCCAGCAGCTTAGTGGACAGTACCTACGAGCAGTACTTC.

The chain recombines TRBV24-1 with TRBJ2-7; the match to TRBD2 covers 8 bases. After removal of 10 bases from V and 0 bases from J, the junction contained 7 bases not matched to a gene. The CDR3 consists of 14 residues. Per germline, CDR1 KGHDR and CDR2 SFDVKD. CDR3 sequence reads: CATAETSDSYEQYF. The CDR3 DNA follows: TGTGCCACTGCCGAGACTAGCGACTCCTACGAGCAGTACTTC.

This clonotype was observed at least ten times. The chain recombines TRBV15 with TRBJ1-2; D unclear. V was cut by 0 bases and J by 0 bases, with 5 bases left in between. CDR1 is LNHNV, CDR2 YYDKDF, per germline (reference sequence). The CDR3 spans 14 residues. Written as DNA, the CDR3 is TGTGCCACCAGCAGAGATAGGTCTAACTATGGCTACACCTTC. Translation: CATSRDRSNYGYTF.